This TCR beta chain originates from a study of a mutant IDH1 vaccine in newly diagnosed glioma. General study findings and limits: Detectable vaccine-induced immune responses arose in 93.3% of patients.

Time point described: week 23, last vaccination. The content of each vaccine dose was 300 ug of mutant IDH1 20-mer peptide, and topical imiquimod accompanied it. As regards this clone: The antigen remains undetermined.

The CDR3 runs 12 residues. Trimming pared 0 bases from V and 6 bases from J, leaving 6 bases between. Germline V lookup: CDR1 GTSNPN, CDR2 SVGIG (reference sequence). Profiled with immunoSEQ multiplex PCR; TCRdb holds only in-frame clones, not every one. The sample has roughly 60,000 clones; around 83% are singletons. The sequence came from a man younger than 40 with glioma. The input for sequencing was PBMCs, taken from a glioma patient whose treatment included an IDH1 peptide vaccine. This chain uses TRBV30 with TRBJ2-1, with no clear D. CDR3 residues: CAWSVRGNEQFF. CDR3 nucleotides: TGTGCCTGGAGTGTACGAGGCAATGAGCAGTTCTTC.